What follows is one TCR beta chain and its context. The antigen is not known. The entry originates in a study of T cell responses to AZD1222 COVID-19 vaccine. Study-wide findings and caveats: Among the donors, most were white British and more were female, and clonal diversity was possibly underestimated. The span of vaccine-associated CD4 TCRs extended across spike, with dominance at 160-218 and 743-854.

Profiling relied on immunoSEQ multiplex PCR, and the TCRdb table lists in-frame clones only, not all of them. This table holds some 140,000 clones, 88% found once. Deletions cut 0 bases from V and 4 bases from J, with 15 bases between. Per the germline V gene, CDR1 is MGHRA and CDR2 is YSYEKL. The CDR3 has 16 amino acids. The clonotype comes from an adult in good health. The chain is built from TRBV4-1 and TRBJ1-1; D not resolved. Source: peripheral blood, taken on day 0 of AZD1222 vaccination. The CDR3 DNA reads TGCGCCAGCAGCCAAGATGCAAAAGGGCTTGGCACTGAAGCTTTCTTT. This translates into CASSQDAKGLGTEAFF.